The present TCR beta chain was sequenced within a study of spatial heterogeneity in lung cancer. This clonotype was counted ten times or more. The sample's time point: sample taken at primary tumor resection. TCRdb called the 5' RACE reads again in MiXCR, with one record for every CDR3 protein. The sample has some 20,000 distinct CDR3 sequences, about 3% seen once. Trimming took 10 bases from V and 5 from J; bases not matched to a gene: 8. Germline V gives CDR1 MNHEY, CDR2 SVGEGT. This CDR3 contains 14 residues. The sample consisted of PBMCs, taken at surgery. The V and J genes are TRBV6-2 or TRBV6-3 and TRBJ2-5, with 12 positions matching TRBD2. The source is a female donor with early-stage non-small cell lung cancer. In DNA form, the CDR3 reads TGTGCCACCCGGACTAGCGGGAATCATGAGACCCAGTACTTC. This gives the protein CATRTSGNHETQYF.